These T cell receptor beta chains were read from a single sample in a study of cytomegalovirus exposure and HLA in healthy donors. Clones were sequenced by immunoSEQ multiplex PCR, and TCRdb holds only the in-frame ones, with some missing. The sample includes 200,000 to 250,000 clones, roughly 83% of them seen just once. The material sequenced was PBMCs. The source of these receptors is a boy younger than 10 in good health and CMV-seronegative. The CDR3 runs from the conserved cysteine through the conserved F or W. D genes are given only for firm matches. Size tells how often a clone was seen (once, few, many) or the class of an expanded clone, and some rows leave it out.

TRBV9	TRBJ2-1	once	TRBD2	CASSLEAPGGEQFF	TGTGCCAGCAGCCTAGAGGCCCCGGGGGGTGAGCAGTTCTTC
TRBV4-2	TRBJ2-3	once	-	CASSPRTTIGTDTQYF	TGTGCCAGCAGCCCCAGGACTACCATAGGCACAGATACGCAGTATTTT
TRBV19	TRBJ1-5	-	TRBD1	CASTPGGGNQPQHF	TGTGCCAGTACCCCAGGGGGTGGAAATCAGCCCCAGCATTTT
TRBV6-5	TRBJ2-6	-	-	CASSYSLSGANVLTF	TGTGCCAGCAGTTACTCGTTATCTGGGGCCAACGTCCTGACTTTC
TRBV30	TRBJ1-1	-	TRBD1	CAWGPGTGALMNTEAFF	TGTGCCTGGGGCCCCGGGACAGGGGCCCTCATGAACACTGAAGCTTTCTTT
TRBV10-1	TRBJ2-7	-	-	CASSGVKGGYEQYF	TGCGCCAGCAGTGGGGTTAAGGGCGGGTACGAGCAGTACTTC
TRBV27	TRBJ2-2	-	-	CASSLKGPSTGELFF	TGTGCCAGCAGTTTAAAGGGGCCCAGCACCGGGGAGCTGTTTTTT
TRBV5-1	TRBJ1-4	few	TRBD1	CASSVWTGGEKLFF	TGCGCCAGCAGCGTTTGGACAGGGGGAGAAAAACTGTTTTTT
TRBV29-1	TRBJ2-3	-	-	CSVEVGAGHDHDTQYF	TGCAGCGTTGAAGTAGGAGCGGGACACGACCACGATACGCAGTATTTT
TRBV14	TRBJ1-1	few	TRBD1	CASSRWTGKGAFF	TGTGCCAGCAGCCGATGGACAGGAAAGGGAGCTTTCTTT
TRBV7-6	TRBJ2-7	-	TRBD1	CASSQKQGDEQYF	TGTGCCAGCAGCCAAAAACAGGGGGACGAGCAGTACTTC
TRBV27	TRBJ1-6	-	TRBD1	CASSLRTGLWDSPLHF	TGTGCCAGCAGTTTACGGACAGGCCTTTGGGATTCACCCCTCCACTTT
TRBV6-6	TRBJ1-2	-	TRBD1	CASRSTGGDGYTF	TGTGCCAGCAGGTCGACAGGGGGGGATGGCTACACCTTC
TRBV9	TRBJ1-4	once	TRBD1	CASSTDRGREKLFF	TGTGCCAGCAGCACGGACAGGGGGCGCGAAAAACTGTTTTTT